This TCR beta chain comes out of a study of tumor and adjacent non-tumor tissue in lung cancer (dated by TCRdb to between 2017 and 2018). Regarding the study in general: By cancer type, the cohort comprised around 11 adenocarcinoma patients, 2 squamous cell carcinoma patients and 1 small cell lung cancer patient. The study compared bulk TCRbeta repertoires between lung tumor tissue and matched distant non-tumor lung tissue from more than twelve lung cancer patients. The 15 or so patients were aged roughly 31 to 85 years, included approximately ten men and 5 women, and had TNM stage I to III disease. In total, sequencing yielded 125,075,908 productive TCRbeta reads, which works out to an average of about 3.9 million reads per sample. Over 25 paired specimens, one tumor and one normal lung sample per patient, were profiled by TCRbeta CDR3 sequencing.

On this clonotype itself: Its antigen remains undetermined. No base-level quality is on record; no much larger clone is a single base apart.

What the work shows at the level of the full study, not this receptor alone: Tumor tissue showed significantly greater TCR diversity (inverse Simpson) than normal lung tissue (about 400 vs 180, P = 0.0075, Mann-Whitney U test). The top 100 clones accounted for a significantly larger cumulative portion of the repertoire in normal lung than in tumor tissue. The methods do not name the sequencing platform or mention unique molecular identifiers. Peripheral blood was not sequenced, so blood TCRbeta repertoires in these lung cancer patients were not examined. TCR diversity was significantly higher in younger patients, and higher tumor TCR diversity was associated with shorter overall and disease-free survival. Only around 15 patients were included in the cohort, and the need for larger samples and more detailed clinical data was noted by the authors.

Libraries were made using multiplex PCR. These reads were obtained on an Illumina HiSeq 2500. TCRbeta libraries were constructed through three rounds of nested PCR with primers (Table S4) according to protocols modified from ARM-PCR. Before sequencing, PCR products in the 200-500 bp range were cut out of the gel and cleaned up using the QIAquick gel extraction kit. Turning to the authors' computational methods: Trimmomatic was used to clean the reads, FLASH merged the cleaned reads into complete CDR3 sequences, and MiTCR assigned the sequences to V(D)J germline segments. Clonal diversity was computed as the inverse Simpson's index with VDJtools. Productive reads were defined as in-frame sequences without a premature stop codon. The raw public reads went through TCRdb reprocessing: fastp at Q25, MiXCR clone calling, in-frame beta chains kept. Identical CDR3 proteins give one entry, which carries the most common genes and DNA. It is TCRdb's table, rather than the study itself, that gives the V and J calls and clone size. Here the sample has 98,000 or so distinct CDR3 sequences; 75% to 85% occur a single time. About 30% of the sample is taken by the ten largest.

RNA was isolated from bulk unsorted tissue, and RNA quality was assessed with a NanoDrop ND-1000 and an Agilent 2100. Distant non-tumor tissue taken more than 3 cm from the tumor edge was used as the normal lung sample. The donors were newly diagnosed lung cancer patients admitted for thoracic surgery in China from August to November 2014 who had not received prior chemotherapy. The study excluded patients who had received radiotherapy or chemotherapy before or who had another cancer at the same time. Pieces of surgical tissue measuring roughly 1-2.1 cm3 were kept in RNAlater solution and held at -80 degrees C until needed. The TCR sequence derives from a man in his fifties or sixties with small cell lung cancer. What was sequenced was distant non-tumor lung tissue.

Read as DNA, the sequence is TGTATCAGCAATGGGGTCTTGGACGAGCAGTACTTC. This encodes CISNGVLDEQYF. Recombination connected TRBV6-6 to TRBJ2-7, with the D gene too uncertain to name. The CDR3, from cysteine to phenylalanine, totals 12 residues. The entry retains the CDR3 DNA only, 36 bases that are in frame from base 1. Based on the germline V gene (reference sequence), the CDR1 and CDR2 sequences are MNHNY and SVGAGI.